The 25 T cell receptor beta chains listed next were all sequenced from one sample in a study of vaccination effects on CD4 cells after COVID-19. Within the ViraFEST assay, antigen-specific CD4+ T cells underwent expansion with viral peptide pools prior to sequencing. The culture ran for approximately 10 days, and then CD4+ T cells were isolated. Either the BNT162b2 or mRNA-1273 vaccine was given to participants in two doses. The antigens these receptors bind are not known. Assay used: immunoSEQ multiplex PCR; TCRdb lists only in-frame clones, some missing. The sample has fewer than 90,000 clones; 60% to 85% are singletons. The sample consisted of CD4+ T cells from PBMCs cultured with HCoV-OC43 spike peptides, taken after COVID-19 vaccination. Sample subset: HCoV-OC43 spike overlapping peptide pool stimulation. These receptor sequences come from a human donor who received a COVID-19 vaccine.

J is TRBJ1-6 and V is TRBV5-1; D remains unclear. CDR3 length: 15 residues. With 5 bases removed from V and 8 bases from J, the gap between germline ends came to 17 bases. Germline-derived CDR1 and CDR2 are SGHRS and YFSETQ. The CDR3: CASSPEGAVYSPLHF. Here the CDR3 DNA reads TGCGCCAGCAGTCCCGAGGGCGCGGTGTATTCACCCCTCCACTTT.

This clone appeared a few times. The CDR3 is CASGVLGEGYTF. DNA of the CDR3: TGTGCCAGCGGGGTCTTGGGGGAGGGCTACACCTTC. This rearrangement joins TRBV28 to TRBJ1-2; D possibly corresponds to TRBD1 (5 bases). Trimming cost V 8 bases and J 8 bases, with 15 bases left between them. The germline CDR1 and CDR2 sequences are MDHEN and SYDVKM. The CDR3 contains 12 residues.

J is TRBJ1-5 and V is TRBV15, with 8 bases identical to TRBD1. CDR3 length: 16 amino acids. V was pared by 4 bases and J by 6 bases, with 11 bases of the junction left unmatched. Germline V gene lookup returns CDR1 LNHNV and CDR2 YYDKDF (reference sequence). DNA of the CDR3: TGTGCCACCAGCACCTCCCAGGACAGGGCGGTTCAGCCCCAGCATTTT. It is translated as CATSTSQDRAVQPQHF.

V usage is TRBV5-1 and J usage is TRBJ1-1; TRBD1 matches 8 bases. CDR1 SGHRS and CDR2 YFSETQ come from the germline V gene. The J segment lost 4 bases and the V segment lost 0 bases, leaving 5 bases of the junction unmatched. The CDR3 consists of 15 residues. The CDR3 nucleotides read TGCGCCAGCAGCTTGGGACAGGGGATTGGCACTGAAGCTTTCTTT. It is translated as CASSLGQGIGTEAFF.

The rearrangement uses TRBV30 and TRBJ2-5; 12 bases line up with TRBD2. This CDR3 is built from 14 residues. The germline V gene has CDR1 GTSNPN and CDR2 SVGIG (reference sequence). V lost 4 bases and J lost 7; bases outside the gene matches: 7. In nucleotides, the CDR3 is TGTGCCTGGACTCTAGCGGGGGGGCTTGGGACCCAGTACTTC. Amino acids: CAWTLAGGLGTQYF.

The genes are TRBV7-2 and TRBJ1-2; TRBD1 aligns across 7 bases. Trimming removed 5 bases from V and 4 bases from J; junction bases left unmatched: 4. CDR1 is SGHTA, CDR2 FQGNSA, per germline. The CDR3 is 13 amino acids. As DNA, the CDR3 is TGTGCCAGCAGCCTACAGGGGCTCTATGGCTACACCTTC. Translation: CASSLQGLYGYTF.

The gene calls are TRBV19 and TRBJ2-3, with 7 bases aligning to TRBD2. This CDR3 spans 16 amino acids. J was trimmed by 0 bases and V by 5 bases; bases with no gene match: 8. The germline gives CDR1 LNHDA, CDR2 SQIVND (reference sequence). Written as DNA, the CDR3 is TGTGCCAGTAGTGCCCTCCGCGGGGGAAGCACAGATACGCAGTATTTT. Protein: CASSALRGGSTDTQYF.

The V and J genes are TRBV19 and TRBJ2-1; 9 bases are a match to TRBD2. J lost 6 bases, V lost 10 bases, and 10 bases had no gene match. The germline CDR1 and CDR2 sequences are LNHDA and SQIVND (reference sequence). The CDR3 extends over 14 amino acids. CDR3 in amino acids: CATVRQRGANEQFF. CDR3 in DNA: TGTGCCACCGTCAGGCAGCGGGGGGCCAATGAGCAGTTCTTC.

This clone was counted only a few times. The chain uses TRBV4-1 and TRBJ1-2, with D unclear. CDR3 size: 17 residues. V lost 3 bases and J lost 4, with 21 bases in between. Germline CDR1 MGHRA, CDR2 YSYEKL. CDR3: CASSHGARTGNSYGYTF. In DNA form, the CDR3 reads TGCGCCAGCAGCCACGGAGCACGGACGGGAAATTCCTATGGCTACACCTTC.

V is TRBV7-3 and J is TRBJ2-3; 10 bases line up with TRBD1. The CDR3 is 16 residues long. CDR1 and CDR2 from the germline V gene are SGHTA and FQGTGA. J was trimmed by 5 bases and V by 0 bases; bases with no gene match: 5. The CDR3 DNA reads TGTGCCAGCAGCTTAACGTCCGGGACAGGGGTAGATACGCAGTATTTT. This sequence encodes CASSLTSGTGVDTQYF.

CDR3 bases: TGTGCCAGCAGCGTGGGTTACCTTAGCAATCAGCCCCAGCATTTT. This gives the protein CASSVGYLSNQPQHF. The V and J genes are TRBV5-8 and TRBJ1-5; D call uncertain. The CDR3 is made up of 15 amino acids. The V end was cut by 4 bases, the J end by 0 bases, with 11 bases between. CDR1 is SGHTS, CDR2 YDEGEE, per germline. The entire variable domain, with the rest obtained from reference TRBV5-8 and TRBJ1-5, is as follows: EAGVTQSPTHLIKTRGQQATLRCSPISGHTSVYWYQQALGLGLQFLLWYDEGEERNRGNFPPRFSGRQFPNYSSELNVNALELEDSALYLCASSVGYLSNQPQHFGDGTRLSIL.

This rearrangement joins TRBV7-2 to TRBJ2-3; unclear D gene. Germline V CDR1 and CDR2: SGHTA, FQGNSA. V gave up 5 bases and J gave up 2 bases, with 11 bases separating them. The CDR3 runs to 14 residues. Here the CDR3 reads CASSPYLNTDTQYF. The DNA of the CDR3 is TGTGCCAGCAGCCCCTACTTAAACACAGATACGCAGTATTTT.

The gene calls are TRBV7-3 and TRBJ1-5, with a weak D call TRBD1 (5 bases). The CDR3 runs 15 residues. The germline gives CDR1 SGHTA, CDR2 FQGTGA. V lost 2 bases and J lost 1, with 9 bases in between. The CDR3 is CASSLYAGSNQPQHF. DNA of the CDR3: TGTGCCAGCAGCTTATATGCAGGGAGCAATCAGCCCCAGCATTTT.

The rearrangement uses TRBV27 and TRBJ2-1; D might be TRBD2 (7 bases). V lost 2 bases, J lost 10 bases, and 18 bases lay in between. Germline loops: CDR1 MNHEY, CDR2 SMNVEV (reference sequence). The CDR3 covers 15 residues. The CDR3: CASSLKSGGAREQFF. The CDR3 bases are TGTGCCAGCAGTTTAAAAAGTGGGGGGGCCAGGGAGCAGTTCTTC.

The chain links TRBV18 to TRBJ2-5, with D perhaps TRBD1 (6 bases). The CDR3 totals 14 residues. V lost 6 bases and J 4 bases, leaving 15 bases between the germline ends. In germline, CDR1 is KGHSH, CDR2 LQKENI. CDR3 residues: CASSPRQAPETQYF. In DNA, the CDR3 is TGTGCCAGCTCTCCAAGACAGGCCCCAGAGACCCAGTACTTC.

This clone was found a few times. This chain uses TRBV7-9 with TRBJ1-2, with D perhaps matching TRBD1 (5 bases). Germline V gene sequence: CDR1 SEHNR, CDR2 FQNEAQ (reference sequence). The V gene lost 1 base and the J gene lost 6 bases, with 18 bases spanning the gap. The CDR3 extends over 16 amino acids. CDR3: CASSLEWGSRGDGYTF. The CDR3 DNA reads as TGTGCCAGCAGCTTAGAGTGGGGGTCCCGGGGCGATGGCTACACCTTC.

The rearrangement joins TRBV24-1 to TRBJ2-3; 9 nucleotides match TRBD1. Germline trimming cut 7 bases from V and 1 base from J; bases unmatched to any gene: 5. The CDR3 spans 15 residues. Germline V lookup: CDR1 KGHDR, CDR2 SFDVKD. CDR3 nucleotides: TGTGCCACCAGCCCGACAGGGGGAGGCACAGATACGCAGTATTTT. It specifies CATSPTGGGTDTQYF.

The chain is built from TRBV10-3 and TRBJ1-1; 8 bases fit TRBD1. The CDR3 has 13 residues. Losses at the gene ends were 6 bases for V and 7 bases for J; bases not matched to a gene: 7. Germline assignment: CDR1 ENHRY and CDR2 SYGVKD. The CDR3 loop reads CAIRGQDNLEAFF. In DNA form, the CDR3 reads TGTGCCATCAGGGGACAGGATAACCTTGAAGCTTTCTTT.

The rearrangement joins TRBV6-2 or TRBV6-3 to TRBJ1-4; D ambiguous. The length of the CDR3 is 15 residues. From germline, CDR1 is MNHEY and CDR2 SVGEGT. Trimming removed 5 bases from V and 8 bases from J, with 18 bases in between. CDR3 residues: CASSDPGPEAEKLFF. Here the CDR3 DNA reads TGTGCCAGCAGTGATCCGGGCCCAGAGGCAGAAAAACTGTTTTTT.

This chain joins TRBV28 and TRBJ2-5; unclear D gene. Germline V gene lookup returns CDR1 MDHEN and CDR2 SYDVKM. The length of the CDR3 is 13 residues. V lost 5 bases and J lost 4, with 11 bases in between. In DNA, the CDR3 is TGTGCCAGCAGTACACGCCCCTTAGAGACCCAGTACTTC. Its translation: CASSTRPLETQYF.

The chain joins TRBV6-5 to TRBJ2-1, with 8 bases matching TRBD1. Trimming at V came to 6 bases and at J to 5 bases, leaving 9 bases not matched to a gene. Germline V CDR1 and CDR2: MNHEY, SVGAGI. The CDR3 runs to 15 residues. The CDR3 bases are TGTGCCAGCAGAGCAACAGGGGGGCCAAACAATGAGCAGTTCTTC. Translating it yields CASRATGGPNNEQFF.

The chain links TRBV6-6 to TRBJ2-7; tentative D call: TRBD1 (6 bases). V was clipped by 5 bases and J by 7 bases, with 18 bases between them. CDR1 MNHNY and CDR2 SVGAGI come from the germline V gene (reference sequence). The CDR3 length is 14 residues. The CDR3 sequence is CASSKPGTRIEQYV. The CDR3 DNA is TGTGCCAGCAGTAAACCCGGGACAAGGATAGAGCAGTACGTC.

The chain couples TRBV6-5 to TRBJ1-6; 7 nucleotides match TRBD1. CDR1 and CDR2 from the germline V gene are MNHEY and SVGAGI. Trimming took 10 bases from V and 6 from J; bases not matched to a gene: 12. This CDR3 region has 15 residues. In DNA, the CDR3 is TGTGCCACCCAACTCGAGGGGGCGGTTAATTCACCCCTCCACTTT. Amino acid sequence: CATQLEGAVNSPLHF.

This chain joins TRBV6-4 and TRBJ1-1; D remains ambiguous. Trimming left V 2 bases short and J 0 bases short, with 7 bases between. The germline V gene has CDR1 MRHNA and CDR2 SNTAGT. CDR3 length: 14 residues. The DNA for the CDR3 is TGTGCCAGCAGTGACATAGGCCTGAACACTGAAGCTTTCTTT. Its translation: CASSDIGLNTEAFF.

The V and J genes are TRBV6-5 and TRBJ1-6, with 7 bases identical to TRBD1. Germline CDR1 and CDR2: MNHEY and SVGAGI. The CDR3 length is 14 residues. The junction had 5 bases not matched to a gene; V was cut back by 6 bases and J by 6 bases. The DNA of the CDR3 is TGTGCCAGCAGGCCGGGACAGCTTAATTCACCCCTCCACTTT. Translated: CASRPGQLNSPLHF.